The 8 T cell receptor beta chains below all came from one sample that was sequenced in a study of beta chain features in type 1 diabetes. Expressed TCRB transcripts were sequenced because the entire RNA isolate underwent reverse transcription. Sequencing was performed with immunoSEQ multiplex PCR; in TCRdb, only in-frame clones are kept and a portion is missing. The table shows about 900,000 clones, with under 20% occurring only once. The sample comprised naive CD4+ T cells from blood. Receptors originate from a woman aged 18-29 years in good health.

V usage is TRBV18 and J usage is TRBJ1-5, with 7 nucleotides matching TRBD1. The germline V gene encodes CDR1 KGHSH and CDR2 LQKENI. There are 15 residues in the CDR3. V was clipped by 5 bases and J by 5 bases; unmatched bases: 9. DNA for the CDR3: TGTGCCAGCTCATCTTTAACAGGGGTGGATCAGCCCCAGCATTTT. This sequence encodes CASSSLTGVDQPQHF.

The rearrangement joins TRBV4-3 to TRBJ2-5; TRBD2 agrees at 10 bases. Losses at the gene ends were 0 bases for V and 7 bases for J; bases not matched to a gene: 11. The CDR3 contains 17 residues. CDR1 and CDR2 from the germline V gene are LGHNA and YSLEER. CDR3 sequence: CASSQDSSGRAAGTQYF. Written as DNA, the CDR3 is TGCGCCAGCAGCCAAGATTCAAGCGGGAGGGCGGCTGGGACCCAGTACTTC.

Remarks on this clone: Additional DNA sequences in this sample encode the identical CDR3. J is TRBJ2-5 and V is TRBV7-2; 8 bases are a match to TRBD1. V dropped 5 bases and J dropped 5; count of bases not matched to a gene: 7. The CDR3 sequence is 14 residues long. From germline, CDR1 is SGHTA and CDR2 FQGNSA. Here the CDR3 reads CASSPRTGRETQYF. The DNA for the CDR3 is TGTGCCAGCAGCCCTCGGACAGGGAGGGAGACCCAGTACTTC.

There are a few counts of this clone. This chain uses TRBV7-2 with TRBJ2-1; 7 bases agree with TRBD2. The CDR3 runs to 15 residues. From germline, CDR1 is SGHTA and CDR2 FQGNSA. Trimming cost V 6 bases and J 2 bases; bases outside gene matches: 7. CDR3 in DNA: TGTGCCAGCAGGCCCTGGGGGGGACCCTACAATGAGCAGTTCTTC. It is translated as CASRPWGGPYNEQFF.

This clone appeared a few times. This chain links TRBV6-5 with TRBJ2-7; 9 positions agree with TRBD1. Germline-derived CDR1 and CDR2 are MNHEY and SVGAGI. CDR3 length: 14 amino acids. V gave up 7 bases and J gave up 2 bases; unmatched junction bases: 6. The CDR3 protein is CASTSGQGTYEQYF. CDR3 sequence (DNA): TGTGCCAGCACCTCGGGACAGGGCACCTACGAGCAGTACTTC.

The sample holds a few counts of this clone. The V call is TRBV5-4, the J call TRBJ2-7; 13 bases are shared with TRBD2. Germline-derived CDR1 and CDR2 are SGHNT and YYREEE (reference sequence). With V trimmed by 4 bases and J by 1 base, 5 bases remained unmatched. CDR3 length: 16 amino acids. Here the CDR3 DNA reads TGTGCCAGCAGCGCGGGACTAGCGGGGCTGTCCTACGAGCAGTACTTC. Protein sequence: CASSAGLAGLSYEQYF.

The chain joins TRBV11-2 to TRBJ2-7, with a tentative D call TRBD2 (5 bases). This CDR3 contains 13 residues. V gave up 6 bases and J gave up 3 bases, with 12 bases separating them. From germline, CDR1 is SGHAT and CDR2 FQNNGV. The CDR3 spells CASRYGLGYEQYF. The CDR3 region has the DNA TGTGCCAGCAGATACGGACTGGGCTACGAGCAGTACTTC.

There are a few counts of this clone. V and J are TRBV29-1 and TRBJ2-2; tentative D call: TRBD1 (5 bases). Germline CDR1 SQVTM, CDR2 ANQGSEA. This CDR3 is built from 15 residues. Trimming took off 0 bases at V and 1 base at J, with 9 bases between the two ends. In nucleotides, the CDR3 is TGCAGCGTTGAAGACGAGACAGAGAACACCGGGGAGCTGTTTTTT. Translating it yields CSVEDETENTGELFF.